This T cell receptor beta chain was documented in a study of shared clonotypes between healthy human individuals. J gave up 6 bases and V 3 bases, and 3 bases lay outside the gene matches. CDR3 size: 14 residues. The germline gives CDR1 LGHNA, CDR2 YSLEER. Measured with immunoSEQ multiplex PCR; TCRdb has only the in-frame clones, and not every one. Among 2 million to 2.5 million clones listed, approximately 94% were seen once. Input material: naive CD4+ T cells sorted from blood. Subset indicated: CD45RA+ positively selected. The receptor comes from a man in his late teens or twenties in good health. The genes are TRBV4-3 and TRBJ2-4; TRBD1 matches at 9 bases. CDR3 protein: CASSQATGGNIQYF. DNA of the CDR3: TGCGCCAGCAGCCAGGCGACAGGGGGAAACATTCAGTACTTC.